This TCR beta chain was sequenced during a study of shared clonotypes between healthy human individuals (dated by TCRdb to 2019 to 2021). Regarding the study in general: A couple of women and a few men aged 18 to 49 years were included in the cohort. For each donor, CD4 naive and CD4 memory were each given three plates, CD8 naive was given two plates, and CD8 memory was given one plate. The study deeply sequenced blood TCR repertoires of several healthy adults to estimate repertoire size and the extent of clonotype sharing between individuals. Different laboratories and diverse techniques were used to prepare libraries and sequence TCR repertoires, to increase sequencing depth and limit assay-specific biases. Between about 0.8 and 8.9 billion PBMCs per donor were obtained by leukapheresis.

For the CD8 naive samples, CD45RO-negative cells were positively selected for CCR7, yielding a CD45RA+CCR7+ population from which TemRA cells were excluded. Donors were healthy HIV-negative adults with no recently reported acute infections or vaccinations. Only Caucasian adults living in Nashville, Tennessee, USA were represented among the donors. After blood collection by leukapheresis, PBMCs were isolated using Ficoll-Histopaque density gradient centrifugation and then cryopreserved in the vapor phase of liquid nitrogen. Analytical flow cytometry was used to check the purity and quantity of each magnetically sorted T cell population. Genomic DNA was isolated from every sorted fraction and measured by UV absorbance on a Nanodrop 2000c. The study at large found these results: Clonotypes shared by all four sorted-subset donors showed higher generation probabilities than non-shared clonotypes. Pairwise subsampling led to the expectation that sequencing depth would affect the degree of clonotype sharing among donors. The genetic and exposure-history diversity represented was limited by the small number of donors. Naive subsets generally had larger estimated clonotype richness than memory subsets. Sampling was restricted to blood, and TCR repertoires in tissues likely differ from the TCR repertoires found in blood. Sharing across several donors was observed for around 5% of naive CD4, 3.5% of naive CD8, over 2% of memory CD4, and around 0.4% of memory CD8 clonotypes. Incomplete sequencing was indicated by rarefaction of sorted-subset datasets, despite the large sequencing depth.

A note on this clone: The antigen it recognizes is unknown. Base qualities are not at hand, and no much larger clone is one base apart.

V was cut back by 1 base and J by 5 bases, leaving a gap of 18 bases between them. From its cysteine to its phenylalanine, the CDR3 spans 16 amino acids. Only CDR3 DNA is held: 48 bases, read in frame from base 1. Based on the germline V gene (reference sequence), the CDR1 and CDR2 sequences are SEHNR and FQNEAQ. TCR CDR3 regions were amplified from genomic DNA by multiplex PCR using the deep immunoSEQ assay. Genomic DNA extracted from each cell subset was distributed evenly over all wells of several immunoSEQ 96-well plates, and each plate served as one replicate. For sorted subsets, approximately 190 ng of genomic DNA, equivalent to 30,000 or so T cell genomes, went into each replicate PCR. Purified libraries were measured with a Qubit 3.0 fluorometer, size-checked on a Bioanalyzer 2100, and measured again with the KAPA Library Quantification kit. Every immunoSEQ 96-well plate was sequenced on a separate single-read 150-cycle Illumina NextSeq 550 flow cell. In the paper's pipeline: Because the immunoSEQ output included only junctional sequences and no quality scores, the filtering could not be the same as the filtering used for full-length reads. To assign V/J genes and CDR3, sequences were annotated using PyIR, a Python wrapper for IgBLAST v1.9, with IMGT germline references. Reads were filtered out if the reads had weak V/J assignments (E-value above 1e-6), no CDR3, stop codons, out-of-frame junctions, or ambiguous translated residues. V3J clonotypes were defined as sequences sharing an identical inferred V gene, J gene, and CDR3 amino acid sequence. Percentage overlap between repertoires was computed as shared unique clonotypes divided by the size of the smaller repertoire. Richness of each repertoire was evaluated using RTK rarefaction, the Chao1 estimator, and Recon v2.1 estimates of unobserved clonotypes. Generation probabilities for all TCRbeta clonotypes obtained by the gDNA method from four donors were computed using OLGA. TCRdb limited this immuneACCESS table to in-frame rearrangements with V and J called. A share of clones is missing; checked studies link under half to unresolved V genes, and the rest is unexplained. V and J calls plus clone size are reproduced from that table; the DNA served to infer D and trimming. The sample contains 550,000 to 600,000 clones, 95% to 98% of them found a single time. In total, the top ten clones hold 0.3% to 0.35% of the sample.

The sequence derives from a man younger than 40 in good health. The sample comprised naive CD8+ T cells sorted from blood. In the paper's terms, the cell subset or site label means: CD45RA+CCR7+. The chain employs TRBV7-9 and TRBJ2-7; the D match is possibly TRBD1 or TRBD2, with 5 bases aligned in each. Here the CDR3 is given as CASSLDPGTRHHEQYF. The bases read TGTGCCAGCAGCTTAGATCCCGGGACCCGCCACCACGAGCAGTACTTC.